The clone carrying this T cell receptor (beta chain) was found a few times. Its matching antigen is unknown. This sample was included in a study of T cells in Graves' hyperthyroidism and ophthalmopathy. General study findings and limits: Model predictions of ophthalmopathy came a median around 6.5 months before onset.

Trimming removed 5 bases from V and 2 bases from J, with 13 bases in between. Per germline, CDR1 SQVTM and CDR2 ANQGSEA. CDR3 length: 14 residues. TCR beta CDR3 regions were amplified from RNA. The HTBI primer set served for first-round RT-PCR of the TCR CDR3. One entry per CDR3 protein, called by TCRdb with MiXCR from the multiplex PCR reads. Here the sample spans 350,000 or so distinct CDR3 sequences, over 20% being singletons. The sequence derives from a woman aged 50 to 65 with Graves' hyperthyroidism. Sequenced input: blood. The J gene is TRBJ1-5, the V gene TRBV29-1, with D possibly being TRBD1 (6 bases). CDR3 protein: CSVRTAGGNQPQHF. CDR3 in DNA: TGCAGCGTTCGAACGGCAGGGGGCAATCAGCCCCAGCATTTT.